These 2 T cell receptor beta chains share one sample of origin, sequenced in a study of blood T cell repertoires in COVID-19. Profiling relied on immunoSEQ multiplex PCR, and the TCRdb table lists in-frame clones only, not all of them. This sample yields about 190,000 clones, of which around 80% are seen a single time; approximately 3% belongs to the top ten. The sequenced sample consisted of peripheral blood. The receptors originated from a woman at least 80 years old with active or convalescent COVID-19.

V and J are TRBV7-8 and TRBJ1-6; a possible D gene is TRBD1 (5 bases). In germline, CDR1 is SGHVS, CDR2 FQNEAQ. The CDR3 is made up of 15 amino acids. Trimming cost V 3 bases and J 10 bases, with 16 bases left between them. The CDR3 sequence: CASSFLTQGKSPLHF. CDR3 DNA: TGTGCCAGCAGCTTTTTAACTCAGGGAAAATCACCCCTCCACTTT.

This rearrangement joins TRBV24-1 to TRBJ2-7; 12 bases fit TRBD1. CDR1 and CDR2 (germline): KGHDR, SFDVKD. The trim removed 7 bases at V and 4 bases at J, leaving 13 bases unmatched. The CDR3 length is 17 residues. CDR3 sequence (DNA): TGTGCCACCAGCCCCACCGGGACAGGGGGCTTTTGGTACGAGCAGTACTTC. This encodes CATSPTGTGGFWYEQYF.